This T cell receptor beta chain was recorded in a study of STAT5B mutations in CD4+ large granular lymphocyte leukemia. Controls came from buffy coats of healthy blood donors. Regarding the study as a whole: TRBV06-family usage was enriched in top patient clones (8/27) versus controls (2/35).

In the original processing: Lowest detectable productive clonotype frequency was 2.59 x 10-5. Profiled with immunoSEQ multiplex PCR; TCRdb holds only in-frame clones, not every one. V and J calls and clone size are those listed in that table; D and trimming were worked out from the DNA. Of roughly 32,000 clones listed, 70% to 90% are singletons. This clone was recorded only once. Antigen: not known. Germline V lookup: CDR1 MGHRA, CDR2 YSYEKL. This CDR3 has 19 residues. Trimming at V came to 0 bases and at J to 6 bases, leaving 15 bases not matched to a gene. The J gene is TRBJ2-1, the V gene TRBV4-1, with TRBD1 identical over 9 bases. The sequenced sample was CD4+ T cells from blood buffy coats. The receptor's source is a human donor in good health. The CDR3 protein is CASSQDGRPGQGPPNEQFF. CDR3 DNA: TGCGCCAGCAGCCAAGATGGAAGGCCGGGACAGGGACCCCCCAATGAGCAGTTCTTC.